Shown below are 6 T cell receptor beta chains from a single sample sequenced in a study of blood T cell repertoires in COVID-19. The method was immunoSEQ multiplex PCR; TCRdb's version includes in-frame clones alone and lacks a portion of them. This table has about 70,000 clones, roughly 77% appearing once. Sample: peripheral blood. These receptors were obtained from a woman in her seventies with acute or convalescent COVID-19.

This chain joins TRBV29-1 and TRBJ1-5; 8 positions match TRBD1. V lost 6 bases and J lost 2; bases outside the gene matches: 6. Germline CDR1 SQVTM, CDR2 ANQGSEA. CDR3 length: 14 amino acids. The CDR3 coding sequence is TGCAGCGTCGCACAACAGGGGGGCAATCAGCCCCAGCATTTT. This gives the protein CSVAQQGGNQPQHF.

J is TRBJ1-6 and V is TRBV6-5, with 7 bases aligning to TRBD1. Germline-derived CDR1 and CDR2 are MNHEY and SVGAGI. V lost 6 bases and J lost 14; bases outside the gene matches: 16. This CDR3 contains 15 residues. The CDR3 DNA reads as TGTGCCAGCAGCCCCCTCGGGACAGCCCCAGCGGCCCTCCACTTT. Translation: CASSPLGTAPAALHF.

The rearrangement links TRBV10-2 to TRBJ1-6, with unresolved D. Trimming took off 3 bases at V and 0 bases at J, with 6 bases between the two ends. This CDR3 has 15 residues. CDR1 and CDR2 (germline): WSHSY, SAAADI. As DNA, the CDR3 is TGCGCCAGCAGTGACGGGTTCTCCTATAATTCACCCCTCCACTTT. Its translation is CASSDGFSYNSPLHF.

This chain joins TRBV19 and TRBJ2-1; the match to TRBD2 covers 9 bases. The CDR3 runs 16 residues. CDR1 and CDR2 (germline): LNHDA, SQIVND (reference sequence). V shed 2 bases and J 10 bases; nucleotides not matched to a gene: 12. DNA of the CDR3: TGTGCCAGTAGTATACGTAGACTAGCGGACCACGGGGAGCAGTTCTTC. It specifies CASSIRRLADHGEQFF.

The chain is built from TRBV6-5 and TRBJ1-1, with TRBD1 as a possible D gene (6 bases). CDR1 is MNHEY and CDR2 is SVGAGI in the germline V gene. V was trimmed by 6 bases and J by 6 bases, leaving 14 bases between them. CDR3 length: 13 residues. The CDR3 region is CASRPDRRAEAFF. For the CDR3, the DNA is TGTGCCAGCAGACCCGACAGGAGAGCTGAAGCTTTCTTT.

This chain uses TRBV5-1 with TRBJ1-4, with TRBD1 matching 7 bases. V lost 2 bases and J lost 5; bases outside the gene matches: 6. Germline V CDR1 and CDR2: SGHRS, YFSETQ. The CDR3 sequence is 15 residues long. CDR3 residues: CASSFLGGVNEKLFF. The DNA for the CDR3 is TGCGCCAGCAGCTTTTTAGGGGGCGTGAATGAAAAACTGTTTTTT.